Each of the 31 T cell receptor beta chains below was sequenced from the same sample in a study of T-cell memory formation after mild COVID-19. Via MiXCR, TCRdb re-called the 5' RACE reads, giving one row per CDR3 protein. The sample has 300,000 or so distinct CDR3 sequences; about 16% are singletons. Sequencing was performed on PBMCs or a T cell subset sorted from them (not recorded which). The receptors here all came from a man aged 18 to 29 who had mild COVID-19 (a few samples of this study predate the infection). Cell type and time point are not known.

This clonotype showed up just a few times. The CDR3 loop is CASSSDYNEQFF. CDR3 sequence (DNA): TGCGCCAGCAGCTCGGACTACAATGAGCAGTTCTTC. V gene TRBV5-1 combines with J gene TRBJ2-1; no clear D. CDR3 size: 12 residues. CDR1 is SGHRS, CDR2 YFSETQ, per germline. Between the trimmed V and J ends, which lost 3 bases and 3 bases, there was a span of 4 bases.

The chain joins TRBV5-1 to TRBJ1-1; 7 nucleotides line up with TRBD1. Germline CDR1 reads SGHRS; CDR2 reads YFSETQ. Trimming took 4 bases from V and 9 from J; bases not matched to a gene: 9. CDR3 length equals 13 residues. The CDR3 region is CASSGGQIPKAFF. In DNA form, the CDR3 reads TGCGCCAGCAGCGGGGGACAGATACCGAAAGCTTTCTTT.

This clonotype has more than one count but fewer than ten. The chain employs TRBV11-2 and TRBJ1-1, with D perhaps TRBD1 (5 bases). The CDR3 spans 14 residues. Germline loops: CDR1 SGHAT, CDR2 FQNNGV. The germline V and J ends were trimmed by 4 bases and 1 base, with 10 bases remaining between them. This CDR3 is CASSWGTANTEAFF. CDR3 bases: TGTGCCAGCAGCTGGGGGACGGCGAACACTGAAGCTTTCTTT.

This sequence joins TRBV30 and TRBJ1-4; D is ambiguous. The CDR3 has 14 residues. The V gene lost 3 bases and the J gene lost 1 base, with 9 bases spanning the gap. Germline lookup yields CDR1 GTSNPN and CDR2 SVGIG (reference sequence). This chain's CDR3 is CAWSYLGTNEKLFF. The CDR3 DNA is TGTGCCTGGAGCTACTTAGGAACTAATGAAAAACTGTTTTTT.

The sample holds a few counts of this clonotype. The chain uses TRBV5-1 and TRBJ2-5; D remains unclear. Deletions cut 1 base from V and 4 bases from J, with 8 bases between. This CDR3 is 13 amino acids long. Germline CDR1 and CDR2: SGHRS and YFSETQ. CDR3 region: CASSLKGIETQYF. The CDR3, as DNA: TGCGCCAGCAGCTTGAAGGGAATAGAGACCCAGTACTTC.

This clonotype turned up a few times. The chain is built from TRBV29-1 and TRBJ2-7; D is uncertain. Germline V gene lookup returns CDR1 SQVTM and CDR2 ANQGSEA. CDR3 size: 12 residues. V lost 4 bases, J lost 2 bases, and 9 bases lay in between. CDR3 amino acids: CSVVERTYEQYF. The CDR3 bases are TGCAGCGTTGTAGAAAGAACCTACGAGCAGTACTTC.

The chain combines TRBV7-2 with TRBJ2-7; 11 nucleotides match TRBD2. Germline values: CDR1 SGHTA, CDR2 FQGNSA. The CDR3 is made up of 18 amino acids. The junction had 12 bases not matched to a gene; V was cut back by 2 bases and J by 3 bases. The DNA for the CDR3 is TGTGCCAGCAGCTTATCCATTGAGTTAGCGGGGGGGGACTACGAGCAGTACTTC. Translating gives CASSLSIELAGGDYEQYF.

This chain joins TRBV12-3 or TRBV12-4 and TRBJ1-2; 8 nucleotides line up with TRBD1. J was trimmed by 0 bases and V by 6 bases; bases with no gene match: 6. The CDR3 consists of 15 residues. CDR3 region: CASSQGQEANYGYTF. The CDR3 DNA follows: TGTGCCAGCAGCCAGGGACAGGAGGCTAACTATGGCTACACCTTC.

The chain links TRBV15 to TRBJ2-1; no firm D call. The V and J ends lost 5 bases and 9 bases respectively, with 8 bases between them. Germline V lookup: CDR1 LNHNV, CDR2 YYDKDF (reference sequence). The CDR3 consists of 11 residues. CDR3 nucleotide sequence: TGTGCCACCAGCGATGTTGGTGAGCAGTTCTTC. Its protein is CATSDVGEQFF.

The gene calls are TRBV7-2 and TRBJ2-6; maybe TRBD1 (6 bases). The CDR3 extends over 17 amino acids. CDR1 is SGHTA and CDR2 is FQGNSA in the germline V gene. Trimming stripped 1 base from V and 1 base from J, with 11 bases between. In DNA, the CDR3 is TGTGCCAGCAGCTTAGTGACAGGAAATTCTGGGGCCAACGTCCTGACTTTC. Protein product: CASSLVTGNSGANVLTF.

In this sample, this clonotype turned up a few times. V gene TRBV11-2 combines with J gene TRBJ2-2; D is ambiguous. Germline lookup yields CDR1 SGHAT and CDR2 FQNNGV. This CDR3 is built from 14 residues. V shed 6 bases and J shed 0 bases, with 8 bases lying between them. The CDR3 coding sequence is TGTGCCAGCAGAGCGAGCGCGAACACCGGGGAGCTGTTTTTT. It translates to CASRASANTGELFF.

J is TRBJ1-2 and V is TRBV29-1; 8 bases agree with TRBD1. This CDR3 region has 13 residues. With 5 bases clipped from V and 6 bases from J, the junction kept 8 bases outside the gene matches. The germline V gene has CDR1 SQVTM and CDR2 ANQGSEA. The CDR3 spells CSVIYRGVDGYTF. Here the CDR3 DNA reads TGCAGCGTTATATACAGGGGGGTAGATGGCTACACCTTC.

V and J are TRBV4-1 and TRBJ1-4; D ambiguous. Trimming left V 0 bases short and J 8 bases short, with 10 bases between. CDR3 length: 14 residues. Germline loops: CDR1 MGHRA, CDR2 YSYEKL. CDR3 coding DNA: TGCGCCAGCAGCCAAGATCCGGGCTGGGAAAAACTGTTTTTT. Translation: CASSQDPGWEKLFF.

This chain connects TRBV5-6 to TRBJ1-2, with a possible D match to TRBD1 (5 bases). Trimming removed 1 base at V and 2 bases at J, with 9 bases between. The CDR3 has 14 residues. CDR1 is SGHDT, CDR2 YYEEEE, per germline. The CDR3 protein is CASSLTGQNYGYTF. DNA of the CDR3: TGTGCCAGCAGCTTGACGGGGCAGAACTATGGCTACACCTTC. Combining the CDR3 with reference TRBV5-6 and TRBJ1-2 gives the whole variable domain DAGVTQSPTHLIKTRGQQVTLRCSPKSGHDTVSWYQQALGQGPQFIFQYYEEEERQRGNFPDRFSGHQFPNYSSELNVNALLLGDSALYLCASSLTGQNYGYTFGSGTRLTVV.

This clonotype was seen more than once but under ten times. The V gene is TRBV19, the J gene TRBJ2-2; TRBD1 matches 9 bases. CDR1 is LNHDA, CDR2 SQIVND, per germline (reference sequence). Losses at the gene ends were 5 bases for V and 6 bases for J; bases not matched to a gene: 7. The CDR3 is 15 residues long. The CDR3 region is CASSASGTGPGELFF. For the CDR3, the DNA is TGTGCCAGTAGTGCTTCCGGGACAGGGCCCGGGGAGCTGTTTTTT.

The V call is TRBV9, the J call TRBJ2-3, with 7 bases fitting TRBD2. The germline V gene encodes CDR1 SGDLS and CDR2 YYNGEE. CDR3 size: 15 residues. V trimming: 3 bases; J trimming: 3 bases; junction bases outside the gene matches: 7. CDR3 sequence reads: CASSARSAGTDTQYF. DNA of the CDR3: TGTGCCAGCAGCGCCCGATCAGCGGGGACAGATACGCAGTATTTT.

V usage is TRBV29-1 and J usage is TRBJ1-2, with 9 bases that match TRBD1. The trim removed 6 bases at V and 4 bases at J, leaving 9 bases unmatched. CDR1 and CDR2 from the germline V gene are SQVTM and ANQGSEA. The CDR3 loop spans 14 amino acids. CDR3 protein: CSVVYRGRGYGYTF. In DNA form, the CDR3 reads TGCAGCGTGGTATACAGGGGGCGCGGCTATGGCTACACCTTC.

V and J are TRBV24-1 and TRBJ2-1; no definite D call. Trimming cost V 4 bases and J 4 bases, with 7 bases left between them. The CDR3 sequence is 13 residues long. Looked up from germline, CDR1 is KGHDR and CDR2 is SFDVKD. The CDR3 region is CATSDGSYNEQFF. Here the CDR3 DNA reads TGTGCCACCAGTGACGGGTCATACAATGAGCAGTTCTTC.

The CDR3 bases are TGCGCCAGCAGCTTGGGGACAGAAGATACGCAGTATTTT. This translates into CASSLGTEDTQYF. The rearrangement uses TRBV5-1 and TRBJ2-3; possible D gene TRBD1, 6 bases. CDR1 and CDR2 from the germline V gene are SGHRS and YFSETQ. CDR3 length: 13 residues. Trimming stripped 0 bases from V and 5 bases from J, with 7 bases between.

This clonotype was counted ten times or more. J is TRBJ2-5 and V is TRBV5-1; tentatively, D is TRBD1 or TRBD2 (6 bases each). CDR1 is SGHRS and CDR2 is YFSETQ in the germline V gene. The V and J ends lost 5 bases and 4 bases respectively, with 9 bases between them. CDR3 length: 12 amino acids. CDR3 nucleotides: TGCGCCAGCAGGGGGGGCGGAGAGACCCAGTACTTC. It encodes CASRGGGETQYF.

This clonotype was seen repeatedly, ten times or more. CDR3 protein: CASSTPKDTQYF. The CDR3 nucleotides are TGCGCCAGCAGCACCCCGAAGGATACGCAGTATTTT. The chain links TRBV5-1 to TRBJ2-3; D is unresolved. The CDR3 length is 12 residues. In germline, CDR1 is SGHRS, CDR2 YFSETQ. V lost 4 bases and J lost 6, with 9 bases in between. Full variable domain (missing parts from reference TRBV5-1 and TRBJ2-3): KAGVTQTPRYLIKTRGQQVTLSCSPISGHRSVSWYQQTPGQGLQFLFEYFSETQRNKGNFPGRFSGRQFSNSRSEMNVSTLELGDSALYLCASSTPKDTQYFGPGTRLTVL.

There are a few counts of this clonotype. This chain links TRBV5-1 with TRBJ2-2; D is unclear. V lost 3 bases and J lost 4, with 10 bases in between. The CDR3 spans 14 residues. Germline values: CDR1 SGHRS, CDR2 YFSETQ. CDR3 DNA sequence: TGCGCCAGCAGCTGGACGCCTTCCACCGGGGAGCTGTTTTTT. This sequence encodes CASSWTPSTGELFF.

This clonotype came up a few times. The rearrangement uses TRBV28 and TRBJ2-3; D call uncertain. Germline lookup yields CDR1 MDHEN and CDR2 SYDVKM. CDR3 length: 12 amino acids. Trimming left V 4 bases short and J 6 bases short, with 8 bases between. The CDR3 is CASSSSPDTQYF. CDR3 DNA sequence: TGTGCCAGCAGTTCCTCCCCCGATACGCAGTATTTT.

To note about this clonotype: A read error may be the cause here, since a much bigger clone is one base away. CDR3 residues: CASRLRSGLGGTDTQYF. The CDR3 nucleotides are TGTGCCAGCAGACTACGCTCGGGACTCGGGGGCACAGATACGCAGTATTTT. This chain connects TRBV27 to TRBJ2-3; D is perhaps TRBD2 (6 bases). V was clipped by 6 bases and J by 1 base, with 20 bases between them. Looked up from germline, CDR1 is MNHEY and CDR2 is SMNVEV (reference sequence). The CDR3 runs to 17 residues.

In this sample, this clonotype turned up a few times. V and J are TRBV29-1 and TRBJ1-1, with D perhaps matching TRBD1 (5 bases). Germline CDR1 reads SQVTM; CDR2 reads ANQGSEA. Trimming took 5 bases from V and 5 from J, leaving 15 bases between them. The CDR3 is made up of 13 amino acids. CDR3 DNA: TGCAGCGTTCGGCCGGGGGTACGGACTGAAGCTTTCTTT. Translating it yields CSVRPGVRTEAFF.

This clonotype was detected many times. The chain couples TRBV5-1 to TRBJ1-4, with D unclear. V gave up 2 bases and J gave up 1 base, with 9 bases separating them. This CDR3 spans 15 amino acids. Germline lookup yields CDR1 SGHRS and CDR2 YFSETQ. DNA of the CDR3: TGCGCCAGCAGCTTCTACCGGGAAACTAATGAAAAACTGTTTTTT. Encoded protein: CASSFYRETNEKLFF.

J is TRBJ2-2 and V is TRBV4-2; D is unresolved. The CDR3 runs 17 residues. The V gene's germline CDR1 is LGHNA and CDR2 YNFKEQ. Trimming removed 0 bases from V and 0 bases from J, with 11 bases in between. CDR3 protein: CASSQDPLTSNTGELFF. DNA for the CDR3: TGTGCCAGCAGCCAAGATCCCCTCACCTCGAACACCGGGGAGCTGTTTTTT.

The rearrangement joins TRBV5-4 to TRBJ2-3; the D call may be TRBD1 or TRBD2 (6 bases each). The V and J ends lost 4 bases and 1 base respectively, with 16 bases between them. The CDR3 contains 16 residues. CDR1 and CDR2 from the germline V gene are SGHNT and YYREEE (reference sequence). CDR3 nucleotides: TGTGCCAGCAGCCCTAGAGGGGGGACGGGCACAGATACGCAGTATTTT. It specifies CASSPRGGTGTDTQYF.

Details on this clonotype: The germline gene is not matched at one end of the junction; a read error may be the cause. DNA of the CDR3: TGTTCCAGCAGGGGAGGGGGAATCGGGAACACTGAAGCTTTCTTT. Protein: CSSRGGGIGNTEAFF. The gene calls are TRBV12-3 or TRBV12-4 and TRBJ1-1; D is perhaps TRBD1 (6 bases). The CDR3 sequence is 15 residues long.

This clonotype was detected only a few times. This chain uses TRBV12-3 or TRBV12-4 with TRBJ1-1, with TRBD1 identical over 8 bases. The CDR3 sequence is 14 residues long. Trimming removed 4 bases from V and 5 bases from J; junction bases left unmatched: 6. The CDR3 is CASSYQGASTEAFF. The CDR3 region has the DNA TGTGCCAGCAGTTATCAGGGGGCAAGTACTGAAGCTTTCTTT.

This clonotype turned up a few times. This chain joins TRBV3-1 and TRBJ1-1; D is unclear. The germline CDR1 and CDR2 sequences are LGHDT and YNNKEL (reference sequence). The CDR3 has 13 residues. Deletions cut 5 bases from V and 4 bases from J, with 11 bases between. For the CDR3, the DNA is TGTGCCAGCAGCAACCGACACGGCACTGAAGCTTTCTTT. It translates to CASSNRHGTEAFF.